Described below is a single TCR beta chain sequence and its context. What antigen it recognizes has not been identified. Within one base of it there is no much larger clone, and no base qualities were kept. The immunoSEQ Assay was used to immunosequence TCRbeta CDR3 regions from genomic DNA. Before high-throughput sequencing, the genomic DNA was amplified using bias-controlled multiplex PCR. From the authors' description of their analysis: To quantify the absolute abundance of each unique TCRbeta CDR3 region, the sequences were collapsed and filtered. Clonality was defined as 1 minus Pielou's evenness and was calculated using productive rearrangements only. A previously published method was used to identify clones whose frequencies were significantly greater in on-treatment samples than in baseline samples. TCRdb took over this immuneACCESS table, retaining in-frame rearrangements with V and J assigned. Such tables are incomplete; in checked studies, under half of the missing clones stem from an unresolved V gene, and the remainder is unexplained. That table furnishes V, J and clone size, whereas the DNA furnished D and trimming. This sample lists roughly 20,000 clones; around 82% were detected once. The top ten clonotypes cover about 38% of the sample.

This sample is drawn from a study of sequential checkpoint blockade in melanoma (dated by TCRdb to the late 2010s). As for the study more broadly: Patients were assigned by 1:1 randomization to either first-line nivolumab followed by ipilimumab (arm A) or ipilimumab followed by nivolumab (arm B). Both trial sequences were followed by maintenance nivolumab.

The germline V gene (reference sequence) gives CDR1 as GTSNPN and CDR2 as SVGIG. At the junction V is shortened by 4 bases and J by 5 bases, with 11 bases in between. The CDR3 sequence holds 13 residues, the cysteine and phenylalanine included. Kept here is only the CDR3 DNA, which spans 39 bases and is read in frame from base 1. The full study reports these points: Larger, independent patient cohorts are needed to validate the response-prediction model that combines TCR metrics and mutation burden.

The treatment or condition label corresponds to: randomized to nivolumab then ipilimumab (arm A) or the reverse (arm B). None of the trial patients had been given prior DNA-damaging chemotherapy. Live CD3+CD8+ cells negative for CD19 and CD56 were sorted from thawed PBMCs on a FACS Aria II flow cytometer. Samples came from patients with melanoma in CheckMate 064, a randomized, open-label phase II trial of sequential checkpoint blockade. Peripheral blood mononuclear cells were collected by leukapheresis, purified using Ficoll-Paque, and frozen in human serum containing around 10% DMSO. Right after sorting, the blood CD3+CD8+ cells were verified to be >98% pure, and DNA extraction followed.

This sample comprised CD8+ T cells sorted from blood (inferred from file names), obtained from a patient given nivolumab and ipilimumab in sequence. This clonotype was obtained from a human donor with melanoma. The chain is made from TRBV30 and TRBJ2-2; no D gene is confidently identified. The nucleotide sequence reads as follows: TGTGCCTGGAATGTAGGCGGTACCGGGGAGCTGTTTTTT. This sequence encodes CAWNVGGTGELFF.